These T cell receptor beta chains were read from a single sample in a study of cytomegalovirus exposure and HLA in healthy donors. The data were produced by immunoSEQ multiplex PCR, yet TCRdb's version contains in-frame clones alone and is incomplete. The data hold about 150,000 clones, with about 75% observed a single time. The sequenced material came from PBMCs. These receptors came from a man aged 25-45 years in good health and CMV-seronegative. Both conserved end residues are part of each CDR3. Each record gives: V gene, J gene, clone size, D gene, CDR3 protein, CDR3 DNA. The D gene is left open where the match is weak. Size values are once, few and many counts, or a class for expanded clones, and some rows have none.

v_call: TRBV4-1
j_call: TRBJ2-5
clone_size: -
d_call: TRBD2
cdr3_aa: CASSQGGRVAGEGVQETQYF
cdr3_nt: TGCGCCAGCAGCCAAGGGGGGAGAGTAGCGGGAGAAGGGGTCCAAGAGACCCAGTACTTC

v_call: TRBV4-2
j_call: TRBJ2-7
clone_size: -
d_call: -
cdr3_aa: CASSQESGPYEQYF
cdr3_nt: TGTGCCAGCAGCCAAGAGAGCGGACCCTACGAGCAGTACTTC

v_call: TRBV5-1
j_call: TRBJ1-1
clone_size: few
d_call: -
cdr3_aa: CASSSDYMNTEAFF
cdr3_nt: TGCGCCAGCAGTTCAGACTACATGAACACTGAAGCTTTCTTT

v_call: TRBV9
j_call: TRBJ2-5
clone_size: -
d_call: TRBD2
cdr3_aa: CASSVAGGRGQETQYF
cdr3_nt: TGTGCCAGCAGCGTGGCGGGAGGTAGGGGCCAAGAGACCCAGTACTTC

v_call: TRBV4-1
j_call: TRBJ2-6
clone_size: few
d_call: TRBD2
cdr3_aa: CASSQDQLAGANGLTF
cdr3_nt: TGCGCCAGCAGCCAAGATCAATTAGCGGGGGCCAACGGCCTGACTTTC

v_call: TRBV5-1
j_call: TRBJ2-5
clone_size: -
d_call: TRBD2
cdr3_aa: CASSLRAGLQETQYF
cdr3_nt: TGCGCCAGCAGCCTGAGAGCGGGGCTCCAAGAGACCCAGTACTTC

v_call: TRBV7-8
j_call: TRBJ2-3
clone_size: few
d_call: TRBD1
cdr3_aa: CASSKLDRASTDTQYF
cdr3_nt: TGTGCCAGCAGCAAACTAGACAGGGCTAGCACAGATACGCAGTATTTT

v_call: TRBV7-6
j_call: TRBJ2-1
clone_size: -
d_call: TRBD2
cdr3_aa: CASSLAGGGSEQFF
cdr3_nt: TGTGCCAGCAGCTTAGCGGGGGGGGGAAGTGAGCAGTTCTTC

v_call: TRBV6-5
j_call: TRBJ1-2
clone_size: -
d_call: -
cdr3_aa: CASSYGADYGYTF
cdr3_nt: TGTGCCAGCAGTTACGGGGCAGACTATGGCTACACCTTC

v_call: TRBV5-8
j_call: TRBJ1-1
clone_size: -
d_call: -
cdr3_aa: CASSSLRVNTEAFF
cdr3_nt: TGTGCCAGCAGCTCCCTGAGGGTGAACACTGAAGCTTTCTTT

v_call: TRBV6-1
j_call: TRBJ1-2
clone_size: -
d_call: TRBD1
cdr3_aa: CASSEMVGDRGGGYTF
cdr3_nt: TGTGCCAGCAGTGAAATGGTGGGGGACAGGGGAGGAGGCTACACCTTC

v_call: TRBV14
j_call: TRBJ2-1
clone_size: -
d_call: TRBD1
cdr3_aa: CASSPQGALYNEQFF
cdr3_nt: TGTGCCAGCAGCCCACAGGGGGCCCTCTACAATGAGCAGTTCTTC

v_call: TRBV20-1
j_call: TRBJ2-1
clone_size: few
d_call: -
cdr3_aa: CSVEPYNEQFF
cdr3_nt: TGCAGTGTGGAGCCCTACAATGAGCAGTTCTTC

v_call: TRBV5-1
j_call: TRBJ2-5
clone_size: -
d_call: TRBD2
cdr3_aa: CASSPGLEVIQETQYF
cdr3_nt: TGCGCCAGCAGCCCCGGACTAGAGGTGATCCAAGAGACCCAGTACTTC

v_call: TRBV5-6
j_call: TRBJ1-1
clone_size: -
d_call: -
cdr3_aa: CASSLVTGMITEAFF
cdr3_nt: TGTGCCAGCAGCTTGGTAACAGGGATGATCACTGAAGCTTTCTTT

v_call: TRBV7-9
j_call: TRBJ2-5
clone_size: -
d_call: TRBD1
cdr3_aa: CASNGQGGETQYF
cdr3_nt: TGTGCCAGCAACGGACAGGGAGGAGAGACCCAGTACTTC

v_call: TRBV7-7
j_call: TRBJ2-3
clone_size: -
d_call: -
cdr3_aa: CASSLGKGTGLDTQYF
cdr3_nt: TGTGCCAGCAGCTTAGGGAAGGGCACAGGGTTAGATACGCAGTATTTT

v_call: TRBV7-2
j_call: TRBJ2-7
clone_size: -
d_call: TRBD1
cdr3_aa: CASSLKKIGTGIYEQYF
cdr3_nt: TGTGCCAGCAGCTTAAAAAAAATCGGGACAGGGATCTACGAGCAGTACTTC